The next 31 T cell receptor beta chains were all read from a single sample in a study of OX40 agonist ivuxolimab in advanced cancers. The library was prepared using the immunoSEQ multiplex PCR assay. Here the immuneACCESS table is served through TCRdb, limited to in-frame sequences with V and J called. Missing clones are a known gap in these copies; in checked studies unresolved V genes cover under half, and the rest lacks a known reason. Across this sample there are 75,000 to 90,000 clones, with around 92% seen only once. Of the sample, 10% falls within the top ten clones. Source: CD4+ or CD8+ T cells sorted from blood, taken in a trial of the OX40 agonist ivuxolimab. The source of these receptors is an adult with an advanced solid tumor such as melanoma, head and neck, liver or kidney cancer.

This rearrangement joins TRBV18 to TRBJ2-6; D gene ambiguous. CDR1 KGHSH and CDR2 LQKENI come from the germline V gene. The CDR3 totals 18 residues. Deletions cut 3 bases from V and 1 base from J, with 16 bases between. CDR3 protein: CASSPVRRSSSGANVLTF. CDR3 in DNA: TGTGCCAGCTCACCGGTGAGGCGGTCCTCTTCTGGGGCCAACGTCCTGACTTTC.

This rearrangement joins TRBV2 to TRBJ1-2; 7 bases match TRBD1. V dropped 0 bases and J dropped 5; count of bases not matched to a gene: 6. From germline, CDR1 is SNHLY and CDR2 FYNNEI. The CDR3 has 15 residues. The CDR3, as DNA: TGTGCCAGCAGTGAAGCAAGGGGGCAGCTATATGGCTACACCTTC. This sequence encodes CASSEARGQLYGYTF. The whole variable domain, filled in from reference TRBV2 and TRBJ1-2, reads EPEVTQTPSHQVTQMGQEVILRCVPISNHLYFYWYRQILGQKVEFLVSFYNNEISEKSEIFDDQFSVERPDGSNFTLKIRSTKLEDSAMYFCASSEARGQLYGYTFGSGTRLTVV.

The chain joins TRBV2 to TRBJ1-1, with unresolved D. The V and J ends lost 5 bases and 1 base respectively, with 11 bases between them. The germline V gene has CDR1 SNHLY and CDR2 FYNNEI. The CDR3 has 14 residues. CDR3 sequence: CASSSGPTNTEAFF. The CDR3 nucleotides are TGTGCCAGCAGTTCCGGGCCCACGAACACTGAAGCTTTCTTT.

The chain couples TRBV5-4 to TRBJ2-2, with D maybe TRBD1 (5 bases). Trimming removed 4 bases from V and 0 bases from J, with 13 bases in between. The V gene's germline CDR1 is SGHNT and CDR2 YYREEE (reference sequence). The CDR3 extends over 16 amino acids. CDR3 sequence (DNA): TGTGCCAGCAGCCCTGGGGCGTACCCGAACACCGGGGAGCTGTTTTTT. It specifies CASSPGAYPNTGELFF.

The chain recombines TRBV6-1 with TRBJ1-2; tentatively, D is TRBD1 (6 bases). Germline-derived CDR1 and CDR2 are MNHNS and SASEGT. The V end was cut by 4 bases, the J end by 4 bases, with 10 bases between. CDR3 size: 13 residues. CDR3 protein: CASSGRGRYGYTF. In nucleotides, the CDR3 is TGTGCCAGCAGTGGCAGGGGCCGCTATGGCTACACCTTC.

The chain joins TRBV5-4 to TRBJ2-1, with TRBD1 identical over 11 bases. V lost 4 bases and J lost 3; bases outside the gene matches: 9. The germline V gene encodes CDR1 SGHNT and CDR2 YYREEE (reference sequence). The length of the CDR3 is 17 residues. CDR3 DNA: TGTGCCAGCAGCCCTCAAGCAGGGACAGGGGGCTACAATGAGCAGTTCTTC. Translating it yields CASSPQAGTGGYNEQFF.

This chain uses TRBV5-1 with TRBJ1-2; maybe TRBD1 (5 bases). Germline CDR1 reads SGHRS; CDR2 reads YFSETQ. Trimming took off 1 base at V and 10 bases at J, with 17 bases between the two ends. This CDR3 has 14 amino acids. DNA of the CDR3: TGCGCCAGCAGCTTGAAGGGGTTTGAGAGTTTCTACACCTTC. It specifies CASSLKGFESFYTF.

This chain links TRBV28 with TRBJ2-7; 7 bases line up with TRBD1. Germline-derived CDR1 and CDR2 are MDHEN and SYDVKM. J lost 2 bases, V lost 8 bases, and 15 bases had no gene match. The length of the CDR3 is 16 residues. This chain's CDR3 is CASYPLTGVGAYEQYF. The CDR3, as DNA: TGTGCCAGCTATCCCCTAACAGGGGTGGGGGCCTACGAGCAGTACTTC.

The V gene is TRBV29-1, the J gene TRBJ1-6; D unclear. Per the germline V gene, CDR1 is SQVTM and CDR2 is ANQGSEA. The CDR3 sequence is 12 residues long. V was pared by 7 bases and J by 10 bases, with 14 bases between. In DNA, the CDR3 is TGCAGCGCTGGCGACTCCTGGTCACCCCTCCACTTT. Encoded protein: CSAGDSWSPLHF.

This clone was seen only once. The rearrangement uses TRBV28 and TRBJ1-2; D call uncertain. This CDR3 contains 16 residues. The V and J ends lost 4 bases and 2 bases respectively, with 17 bases between them. Germline assignment: CDR1 MDHEN and CDR2 SYDVKM. DNA for the CDR3: TGTGCCAGCAGTTCCGAACCCCTGACATTCAACTATGGCTACACCTTC. Its protein product is CASSSEPLTFNYGYTF.

This chain connects TRBV19 to TRBJ1-2; D is unclear. V gave up 6 bases and J gave up 5 bases, with 13 bases separating them. The CDR3 has 13 residues. Per the germline V gene, CDR1 is LNHDA and CDR2 is SQIVND (reference sequence). CDR3 sequence: CASRGDGAYGYTF. The CDR3, as DNA: TGTGCCAGTAGAGGAGACGGAGCATATGGCTACACCTTC.

The V call is TRBV11-2, the J call TRBJ2-2; no definite D call. The CDR3 length is 12 residues. Germline CDR1 is SGHAT and CDR2 is FQNNGV. V was shortened by 2 bases and J by 6 bases, with 4 bases between the two germline ends. CDR3 region: CASSLNPGELFF. In nucleotides, the CDR3 is TGTGCCAGCAGCTTAAATCCCGGGGAGCTGTTTTTT.

The gene calls are TRBV5-1 and TRBJ2-6, with 7 bases matching TRBD1. Germline V CDR1 and CDR2: SGHRS, YFSETQ. The CDR3 has 14 amino acids. Trimming at V came to 7 bases and at J to 0 bases, leaving 1 base not matched to a gene. In DNA form, the CDR3 reads TGCGCCAGCGGGGACAGCTCTGGGGCCAACGTCCTGACTTTC. It specifies CASGDSSGANVLTF.

This chain links TRBV7-2 with TRBJ2-4; D possibly corresponds to TRBD2 (5 bases). Per germline, CDR1 SGHTA and CDR2 FQGNSA. V dropped 4 bases and J dropped 2 bases, with 9 bases sitting between them. The CDR3 has 14 residues. The CDR3 nucleotides read TGTGCCAGCAGCTCCGGGATAACCAAAAACATTCAGTACTTC. It yields the protein CASSSGITKNIQYF.

V and J are TRBV6-1 and TRBJ1-5, with 12 nucleotides matching TRBD1. In germline, CDR1 is MNHNS, CDR2 SASEGT. The trim removed 4 bases at V and 0 bases at J, leaving 10 bases unmatched. The CDR3 is made up of 19 amino acids. In nucleotides, the CDR3 is TGTGCCAGCAGTGGACGGGACAGGGGGCGAGTAAATAGCAATCAGCCCCAGCATTTT. As protein: CASSGRDRGRVNSNQPQHF.

This clone was counted between two and nine times. V is TRBV19 and J is TRBJ2-7, with D unresolved. Germline V gene sequence: CDR1 LNHDA, CDR2 SQIVND (reference sequence). This CDR3 region has 12 residues. V shed 4 bases and J shed 3 bases, with 7 bases lying between them. The CDR3 loop is CASSKPGYEQYF. CDR3 sequence (DNA): TGTGCCAGTAGTAAGCCGGGCTACGAGCAGTACTTC.

This clone was seen only once. The chain is built from TRBV19 and TRBJ2-2, with 8 bases lining up with TRBD2. Looked up from germline, CDR1 is LNHDA and CDR2 is SQIVND (reference sequence). Germline trimming cut 6 bases from V and 4 bases from J; bases unmatched to any gene: 10. The CDR3 length is 16 residues. The CDR3 loop is CASSPRGAPGTGELFF. CDR3 in DNA: TGTGCCAGTAGCCCGCGGGGGGCTCCTGGCACCGGGGAGCTGTTTTTT.

The chain joins TRBV5-4 to TRBJ1-6; 8 nucleotides match TRBD1. V shed 5 bases and J 0 bases; nucleotides not matched to a gene: 10. The CDR3 runs to 18 residues. Looked up from germline, CDR1 is SGHNT and CDR2 is YYREEE (reference sequence). The CDR3 is CASSTGTGRFSYNSPLHF. The CDR3 DNA is TGTGCCAGCAGTACCGGGACAGGCCGCTTCTCCTATAATTCACCCCTCCACTTT.

The V call is TRBV7-3, the J call TRBJ2-1; TRBD2 aligns across 7 bases. The CDR3 contains 16 residues. Losses at the gene ends were 1 base for V and 6 bases for J; bases not matched to a gene: 9. CDR1 is SGHTA, CDR2 FQGTGA, per germline. This chain's CDR3 is CASSLNGGSRSNEQFF. The CDR3 DNA reads as TGTGCCAGCAGCTTAAATGGCGGGAGTAGGTCCAATGAGCAGTTCTTC.

The chain combines TRBV5-4 with TRBJ2-3; 7 bases align to TRBD2. The V and J ends lost 0 bases and 2 bases, in that order; junction bases with no gene match: 6. This CDR3 has 16 amino acids. Germline loops: CDR1 SGHNT, CDR2 YYREEE (reference sequence). The CDR3 spells CASSLVGAGTTDTQYF. The CDR3, as DNA: TGTGCCAGCAGCTTGGTTGGAGCGGGGACCACAGATACGCAGTATTTT.

The chain joins TRBV1 to TRBJ2-7; TRBD2 was called by the table and not checked on the DNA. TRBV1 is deemed a pseudogene. CDR3 length: 14 amino acids. This chain's CDR3 is CTRQKREGLREQYF. The CDR3 region has the DNA TGCACCAGACAGAAGCGGGAGGGCCTGAGGGAGCAGTACTTC.

The chain employs TRBV5-1 and TRBJ1-1; 8 positions match TRBD1. J gave up 1 base and V 0 bases, and 5 bases lay outside the gene matches. The CDR3 extends over 16 amino acids. CDR1 and CDR2 from the germline V gene are SGHRS and YFSETQ. CDR3 sequence: CASSLVGGTGNTEAFF. The CDR3 DNA follows: TGCGCCAGCAGCTTGGTTGGAGGGACAGGGAACACTGAAGCTTTCTTT.

This chain joins TRBV5-1 and TRBJ1-5, with D possibly matching TRBD1 (5 bases). The CDR3 extends over 15 amino acids. V gave up 4 bases and J gave up 5 bases, with 16 bases separating them. Germline CDR1 is SGHRS and CDR2 is YFSETQ. The CDR3 sequence: CASSLTGLRYQPQHF. DNA of the CDR3: TGCGCCAGCAGCCTCACAGGCCTCCGCTATCAGCCCCAGCATTTT.

The chain employs TRBV4-1 and TRBJ1-2, with D perhaps matching TRBD1 (5 bases). The germline V gene encodes CDR1 MGHRA and CDR2 YSYEKL. This CDR3 has 14 amino acids. V lost 3 bases and J 4 bases, leaving 12 bases between the germline ends. For the CDR3, the DNA is TGCGCCAGCAGCCAGGAAAGGAGGGGCTATGGCTACACCTTC. Translating it yields CASSQERRGYGYTF.

This clone was seen a single time. This sequence joins TRBV6-1 and TRBJ2-7; D gene unclear. V gave up 3 bases and J gave up 2 bases, with 14 bases separating them. This CDR3 region has 15 residues. The V gene's germline CDR1 is MNHNS and CDR2 SASEGT. The CDR3 is CASSDYLGLTYEQYF. Written as DNA, the CDR3 is TGTGCCAGCAGTGATTACCTAGGCCTTACCTACGAGCAGTACTTC.

The CDR3 region has the DNA TGTGCCAGCAGCTTCGGTACCTACTACGAGCAGTACTTC. Its protein product is CASSFGTYYEQYF. The chain combines TRBV7-9 with TRBJ2-7; D not certain. This CDR3 contains 13 residues. CDR1 is SEHNR and CDR2 is FQNEAQ in the germline V gene (reference sequence). The V end was cut by 3 bases, the J end by 3 bases, with 9 bases between.

The rearrangement uses TRBV13 and TRBJ1-3; D unresolved. CDR1 is PRHDT and CDR2 is FYEKMQ in the germline V gene (reference sequence). The CDR3 has 15 residues. V lost 0 bases and J lost 3, with 9 bases in between. CDR3 DNA sequence: TGTGCCAGCAGCTTAGGCCGCCCTGTTGGAAACACCATATATTTT. It is translated as CASSLGRPVGNTIYF.

The V call is TRBV6-6, the J call TRBJ1-6, with 9 nucleotides matching TRBD1. Germline CDR1 is MNHNY and CDR2 is SVGAGI (reference sequence). The V and J ends lost 6 bases and 6 bases, in that order; junction bases with no gene match: 9. The CDR3 consists of 16 residues. The CDR3 loop is CASRPPGTGFNSPLHF. DNA for the CDR3: TGTGCCAGCAGACCCCCGGGGACAGGGTTTAATTCACCCCTCCACTTT.

The CDR3: CASSLAPIYGDTQYF. CDR3 sequence (DNA): TGTGCCAGCAGCTTAGCCCCGATATATGGGGATACGCAGTATTTT. The gene calls are TRBV7-9 and TRBJ2-3; no definite D call. V was clipped by 0 bases and J by 6 bases, with 13 bases between them. The CDR3 sequence is 15 residues long. Germline-derived CDR1 and CDR2 are SEHNR and FQNEAQ (reference sequence).

The chain carries TRBV2 and TRBJ2-1; a weak D match, TRBD2 (6 bases). V lost 2 bases, J lost 8 bases, and 13 bases lay in between. The germline V gene encodes CDR1 SNHLY and CDR2 FYNNEI. CDR3 length: 14 residues. CDR3 in DNA: TGTGCCAGCAGTGAAACCTGGGAGCGGGATGAGCAGTTCTTC. Translation: CASSETWERDEQFF. Supplemented by reference TRBV2 and TRBJ2-1, the full variable domain reads EPEVTQTPSHQVTQMGQEVILRCVPISNHLYFYWYRQILGQKVEFLVSFYNNEISEKSEIFDDQFSVERPDGSNFTLKIRSTKLEDSAMYFCASSETWERDEQFFGPGTRLTVL.

The rearrangement links TRBV6-1 to TRBJ1-4, with 7 positions matching TRBD1. After removal of 1 base from V and 8 bases from J, the junction contained 16 bases not matched to a gene. CDR1 and CDR2 (germline): MNHNS, SASEGT. The CDR3 runs to 18 residues. CDR3 sequence reads: CASSEDPLETGKEEKLFF. CDR3 bases: TGTGCCAGCAGTGAAGATCCCCTCGAGACAGGGAAGGAGGAAAAACTGTTTTTT.